This passage covers 3 T cell receptor beta chains from one sample sequenced in a study of blood T cell repertoires in COVID-19. Profiled with immunoSEQ multiplex PCR; TCRdb holds only in-frame clones, not every one. This table holds 150,000 to 200,000 clones, about 85% found once. The sample taken for sequencing was peripheral blood. All receptors derive from a human donor with acute or convalescent COVID-19. The donor label of this sample is uncertain.

V gene TRBV2 combines with J gene TRBJ1-4; D remains ambiguous. CDR3 size: 15 residues. Trimming pared 5 bases from V and 2 bases from J, leaving 12 bases between. Looked up from germline, CDR1 is SNHLY and CDR2 is FYNNEI. The CDR3 protein is CASSRGIPTNEKLFF. Written as DNA, the CDR3 is TGTGCCAGCAGTAGAGGGATTCCCACTAATGAAAAACTGTTTTTT.

This chain connects TRBV5-4 to TRBJ2-1, with TRBD1 matching 9 bases. The CDR3 has 17 amino acids. The V gene end was trimmed by 4 bases and the J gene end by 6 bases; junction bases not matched to a gene: 14. The germline V gene has CDR1 SGHNT and CDR2 YYREEE (reference sequence). The chain's CDR3 is CASSASQGAMTINEQFF. CDR3 sequence (DNA): TGTGCCAGCAGCGCCTCACAGGGGGCAATGACAATCAATGAGCAGTTCTTC.

The J gene is TRBJ1-2, the V gene TRBV6-5, with 11 bases matching TRBD1. Germline assignment: CDR1 MNHEY and CDR2 SVGAGI. The ends lost 6 bases at V and 3 bases at J; junction bases unmatched: 3. The length of the CDR3 is 14 residues. The CDR3, as DNA: TGTGCCAGCAGGAGGACAGGGGGCGACTATGGCTACACCTTC. Residues: CASRRTGGDYGYTF.